Listed here are 7 T cell receptor beta chains from one sample, sequenced in a study of shared clonotypes between healthy human individuals. Measured with immunoSEQ multiplex PCR; TCRdb has only the in-frame clones, and not every one. The sample records more than 900,000 clones, more than 75% being singletons. Sequenced: memory CD4+ T cells from PBMCs. Described subset: CD45RA-negative fraction. The receptors were gathered from a man aged 18 to 30 in good health. Some clones in this sample may be carry-over from other donors' samples.

This chain links TRBV5-8 with TRBJ1-4; 8 bases map to TRBD1. V was pared by 6 bases and J by 3 bases, with 7 bases of the junction left unmatched. CDR1 and CDR2 from the germline V gene are SGHTS and YDEGEE. This CDR3 is 15 amino acids long. CDR3 nucleotide sequence: TGTGCCAGCAAGGGCAGGGGGCGGCCTAATGAAAAACTGTTTTTT. Translated: CASKGRGRPNEKLFF. Full variable domain (rest looked up from reference TRBV5-8 and TRBJ1-4): EAGVTQSPTHLIKTRGQQATLRCSPISGHTSVYWYQQALGLGLQFLLWYDEGEERNRGNFPPRFSGRQFPNYSSELNVNALELEDSALYLCASKGRGRPNEKLFFGSGTQLSVL.

This clone was counted at least ten times. The same CDR3 can be traced to other DNA sequences in this sample. The chain joins TRBV5-1 to TRBJ1-5; no clear D. CDR1 and CDR2 from the germline V gene are SGHRS and YFSETQ. The CDR3 is 13 residues long. V lost 1 base to trimming and J lost 5 bases, with 7 bases between them. The CDR3 protein is CASSLSVDQPQHF. For the CDR3, the DNA is TGCGCCAGCAGCTTGTCTGTCGATCAGCCCCAGCATTTT.

This clone was seen once. CDR3 protein: CASSPAGNKNIQYF. The CDR3 DNA reads TGTGCCAGCAGCCCAGCGGGAAACAAAAACATTCAGTACTTC. The chain employs TRBV7-3 and TRBJ2-4; 7 bases align to TRBD2. The CDR3 is 14 amino acids. V shed 5 bases and J 3 bases; nucleotides not matched to a gene: 4. Per the germline V gene, CDR1 is SGHTA and CDR2 is FQGTGA.

The chain is built from TRBV10-1 and TRBJ2-1, with 8 bases lining up with TRBD2. This CDR3 has 17 amino acids. Germline CDR1 reads WNHNN; CDR2 reads SYGVQD (reference sequence). Unmatched junction bases numbered 11, after V lost 6 bases and J lost 1 base. CDR3: CASSTGLGLASYNEQFF. The CDR3 bases are TGCGCCAGCAGCACTGGCTTAGGACTAGCTTCCTACAATGAGCAGTTCTTC.

This clone was seen ten or more times. The rearrangement joins TRBV27 to TRBJ2-7; 13 nucleotides align to TRBD2. This CDR3 has 15 amino acids. Germline CDR1 and CDR2: MNHEY and SMNVEV (reference sequence). V lost 6 bases, J lost 2 bases, and 4 bases stayed unmatched. This CDR3 reads CASRYGTSGTYEQYF. Here the CDR3 DNA reads TGTGCCAGCAGATACGGGACTAGCGGGACCTACGAGCAGTACTTC.

The rearrangement uses TRBV5-4 and TRBJ1-2; TRBD1 matches 7 bases. Germline trimming cut 0 bases from V and 3 bases from J; bases unmatched to any gene: 2. The CDR3 length is 14 residues. Germline lookup yields CDR1 SGHNT and CDR2 YYREEE (reference sequence). The CDR3 spells CASSLGGQYYGYTF. DNA for the CDR3: TGTGCCAGCAGCTTGGGGGGACAGTACTATGGCTACACCTTC.

This rearrangement joins TRBV19 to TRBJ2-7; D may be TRBD2 (6 bases). Germline CDR1 reads LNHDA; CDR2 reads SQIVND (reference sequence). The V and J ends lost 1 base and 4 bases respectively, with 8 bases between them. This CDR3 comprises 13 residues. The CDR3 nucleotides are TGTGCCAGTAGTATAGCTGGAGGGTACGAGCAGTACTTC. As protein: CASSIAGGYEQYF. Together with reference TRBV19 and TRBJ2-7, the CDR3 gives the full variable domain: DGGITQSPKYLFRKEGQNVTLSCEQNLNHDAMYWYRQDPGQGLRLIYYSQIVNDFQKGDIAEGYSVSREKKESFPLTVTSAQKNPTAFYLCASSIAGGYEQYFGPGTRLTVT.